This TCR beta chain comes out of a study of Graves' ophthalmopathy and Graves' hyperthyroidism. Turning to the study itself: The collection of peripheral blood took place at initial diagnosis, before any treatment.

As the starting material, roughly 9.8 ml of fresh peripheral blood yielded the PBMCs. As the template, RNA transcripts were used to amplify TCR beta CDR3 regions. Following a first-round RT-PCR that used HTBI primers, a second-round multiplex PCR was carried out. TCRdb reprocessed the multiplex PCR reads via MiXCR and lists one record per CDR3 protein. The profile shows under 250,000 distinct CDR3 sequences, approximately 29% of them singletons. Sequenced input: peripheral blood. The TCR originated in a man in his fifties with Graves' ophthalmopathy.

This chain's CDR3 is CASAHSGLGQETQYF. The CDR3 DNA sequence: TGTGCCAGCGCCCATTCCGGATTGGGGCAAGAGACCCAGTACTTC. The chain employs TRBV12-3 or TRBV12-4 and TRBJ2-5, with D unresolved. This CDR3 has 15 amino acids. Trimming stripped 8 bases from V and 2 bases from J, with 18 bases between.